The 20 T cell receptor beta chains presented below share a single source sample, sequenced in a study of response to subunit inactivated influenza vaccine. Via MiXCR, TCRdb re-called the RT-PCR reads, giving one row per CDR3 protein. The sample shows some 570,000 distinct CDR3 sequences, approximately 10% of them seen only once. The sample was also reused in another study, on T cells expressing NK-cell markers. From that report: Synthesis of TCR beta cDNA relied on 5'RACE template switching carrying UMIs.

The material was PBMCs from blood, obtained on the day of vaccination. These receptors all come from a man aged 45 to 65 who received an inactivated influenza vaccine.

This clonotype turned up a few times. The chain couples TRBV12-3 or TRBV12-4 to TRBJ2-5; the match to TRBD1 covers 12 bases. The CDR3 extends over 15 amino acids. V shed 5 bases, J shed 5 bases, and the junction held 6 bases outside the gene matches. In DNA, the CDR3 is TGTGCCAGCAGTGAAGGGACAGGGGGCTTGGAGACCCAGTACTTC. This encodes CASSEGTGGLETQYF.

In its sample, this clonotype was seen a few times. The chain carries TRBV6-1 and TRBJ2-3, with D unclear. CDR3 length: 15 residues. V lost 3 bases to trimming and J lost 5 bases, with 15 bases between them. CDR1 MNHNS and CDR2 SASEGT come from the germline V gene. The CDR3 coding sequence is TGTGCCAGCAGTGATTTGCACAAACTGGTAGATACGCAGTATTTT. This gives the protein CASSDLHKLVDTQYF.

Many counts were recorded for this clonotype. This chain connects TRBV20-1 to TRBJ2-1; 10 nucleotides align to TRBD2. The CDR3 extends over 14 amino acids. J was trimmed by 7 bases and V by 4 bases; bases with no gene match: 7. Germline CDR1 reads DFQATT; CDR2 reads SNEGSKA (reference sequence). The CDR3 nucleotides are TGCAGTGCTATACAAGCGGGAGGGAAAAATGAGCAGTTCTTC. The encoded protein is CSAIQAGGKNEQFF.

This clonotype has just a few counts. The rearrangement uses TRBV7-6 and TRBJ2-2, with D perhaps TRBD1 (5 bases). Trimming pared 5 bases from V and 1 base from J, leaving 8 bases between. The germline gives CDR1 SGHVS, CDR2 FNYEAQ. CDR3 length: 14 residues. The CDR3 sequence: CASSGQLNTGELFF. For the CDR3, the DNA is TGTGCCAGCAGCGGACAATTGAACACCGGGGAGCTGTTTTTT.

This clonotype has more than one count but fewer than ten. The V gene is TRBV15, the J gene TRBJ2-7; D is unclear. V dropped 0 bases and J dropped 3 bases, with 9 bases sitting between them. This CDR3 spans 14 amino acids. Looked up from germline, CDR1 is LNHNV and CDR2 is YYDKDF (reference sequence). CDR3 region: CATSRDFAIYEQYF. The DNA of the CDR3 is TGTGCCACCAGCAGAGATTTCGCGATCTACGAGCAGTACTTC.

A few counts support this clonotype. This rearrangement joins TRBV3-1 to TRBJ2-7; possibly TRBD1 or TRBD2 for D (5 bases each). The germline V gene encodes CDR1 LGHDT and CDR2 YNNKEL (reference sequence). The CDR3 totals 15 residues. Trimming cost V 8 bases and J 0 bases, with 17 bases left between them. The CDR3 loop reads CASGTDGMISYEQYF. The DNA of the CDR3 is TGTGCCAGCGGGACCGACGGGATGATCTCCTACGAGCAGTACTTC.

The CDR3 sequence is CASKDRVDTEAFF. CDR3 nucleotides: TGTGCCAGCAAGGATCGGGTGGACACTGAAGCTTTCTTT. The J gene is TRBJ1-1, the V gene TRBV2, with D unresolved. V lost 7 bases, J lost 3 bases, and 12 bases lay in between. This CDR3 is built from 13 residues. Germline CDR1 reads SNHLY; CDR2 reads FYNNEI.

This clonotype has just a few counts. V is TRBV11-1 and J is TRBJ2-1; TRBD2 matches at 10 bases. The CDR3 runs to 15 residues. V shed 5 bases, J shed 9 bases, and the junction held 10 bases outside the gene matches. CDR1 and CDR2 from the germline V gene are SGHAT and FQDESV (reference sequence). CDR3 DNA sequence: TGTGCCAGCAGCCCCAGCGGGAGGGCCCTAGGTGAGCAGTTCTTC. It translates to CASSPSGRALGEQFF. Full variable domain (remainder filled in from reference TRBV11-1 and TRBJ2-1): EAEVAQSPRYKITEKSQAVAFWCDPISGHATLYWYRQILGQGPELLVQFQDESVVDDSQLPKDRFSAERLKGVDSTLKIQPAELGDSAMYLCASSPSGRALGEQFFGPGTRLTVL.

The V gene is TRBV30, the J gene TRBJ2-6, with TRBD1 matching 7 bases. Germline CDR1 GTSNPN, CDR2 SVGIG (reference sequence). The length of the CDR3 is 16 residues. Trimming removed 0 bases from V and 2 bases from J; junction bases left unmatched: 4. The CDR3 bases are TGTGCCTGGAGTGTACTAGGGGGCGCTGGGGCCAACGTCCTGACTTTC. Translation gives CAWSVLGGAGANVLTF.

V and J are TRBV19 and TRBJ2-7, with a possible D match to TRBD1 (5 bases). V gave up 6 bases and J gave up 0 bases, with 12 bases separating them. There are 14 residues in the CDR3. Germline assignment: CDR1 LNHDA and CDR2 SQIVND (reference sequence). The CDR3 sequence: CASRMDTYSYEQYF. CDR3 bases: TGTGCCAGTAGGATGGACACGTACTCCTACGAGCAGTACTTC.

This clonotype occurred a few times. The chain carries TRBV9 and TRBJ2-2; tentative D call: TRBD2 (5 bases). With 1 base removed from V and 1 base from J, the gap between germline ends came to 8 bases. CDR3 length: 15 residues. Germline lookup yields CDR1 SGDLS and CDR2 YYNGEE. The CDR3 reads CASSVTGWNTGELFF. The DNA of the CDR3 is TGTGCCAGCAGCGTAACGGGATGGAACACCGGGGAGCTGTTTTTT.

This clonotype was observed a few times. V gene TRBV6-2 or TRBV6-3 combines with J gene TRBJ2-5; 8 positions agree with TRBD1. Germline trimming cut 7 bases from V and 3 bases from J; bases unmatched to any gene: 4. This CDR3 has 13 residues. Germline CDR1 MNHEY, CDR2 SVGEGT. For the CDR3, the DNA is TGTGCCAGCAACAGGGGGTTAAAAGAGACCCAGTACTTC. This sequence encodes CASNRGLKETQYF.

The V and J genes are TRBV4-3 and TRBJ1-2, with D maybe TRBD1 (6 bases). The CDR3 extends over 15 amino acids. The germline V and J ends were trimmed by 0 bases and 7 bases, with 15 bases remaining between them. Germline V gene sequence: CDR1 LGHNA, CDR2 YSLEER. CDR3 sequence reads: CASSQDQGIQGGYTF. CDR3 bases: TGCGCCAGCAGCCAAGATCAGGGGATCCAGGGTGGCTACACCTTC.

This clonotype was seen only a few times. The chain combines TRBV7-9 with TRBJ2-2; D is perhaps TRBD2 (6 bases). Trimming pared 7 bases from V and 8 bases from J, leaving 23 bases between. Per the germline V gene, CDR1 is SEHNR and CDR2 is FQNEAQ (reference sequence). The CDR3 has 16 residues. The CDR3 DNA sequence: TGTGCCAGCAACCCGAACACGGGAGTTCGAACTGGGGAGCTGTTTTTT. Protein sequence: CASNPNTGVRTGELFF.

The chain has TRBV12-3 or TRBV12-4 and TRBJ2-1, with D possibly called TRBD1 or TRBD2 (5 bases each). The V gene lost 5 bases and the J gene lost 0 bases, with 11 bases spanning the gap. The CDR3 consists of 15 residues. The CDR3 DNA reads as TGTGCCAGCAGTCCGGGACGCCCCTCCTACAATGAGCAGTTCTTC. It codes for CASSPGRPSYNEQFF.

This clonotype was observed a few times. This chain uses TRBV10-3 with TRBJ2-7, with 7 bases aligning to TRBD1. Looked up from germline, CDR1 is ENHRY and CDR2 is SYGVKD. The V gene end was trimmed by 11 bases and the J gene end by 3 bases; junction bases not matched to a gene: 10. The CDR3 sequence is 13 residues long. In DNA form, the CDR3 reads TGTGCCCCGAAAGGGACAGCAAGCTACGAGCAGTACTTC. It codes for CAPKGTASYEQYF.

This clonotype occurred a few times. The rearrangement joins TRBV10-3 to TRBJ2-7, with D possibly matching TRBD2 (6 bases). CDR1 is ENHRY, CDR2 SYGVKD, per germline. The V gene lost 4 bases and the J gene lost 4 bases, with 14 bases spanning the gap. The CDR3 sequence is 14 residues long. CDR3 loop: CAISAEGGIYEQYF. The CDR3 DNA is TGTGCCATCAGTGCGGAGGGAGGAATATACGAGCAGTACTTC.

The chain combines TRBV12-3 or TRBV12-4 with TRBJ2-1; D perhaps matches TRBD2 (5 bases). The CDR3 runs 15 residues. Trimming took 3 bases from V and 6 from J, leaving 15 bases between them. CDR3 DNA sequence: TGTGCCAGCAGTTTGGCGGGCCCGGCCGGCAATGAGCAGTTCTTC. Translation: CASSLAGPAGNEQFF.

This clonotype was detected a few times. The chain has TRBV4-3 and TRBJ1-1, with D possibly being TRBD1 (6 bases). V lost 1 base and J 5 bases, leaving 14 bases between the germline ends. From germline, CDR1 is LGHNA and CDR2 YSLEER. The CDR3 length is 15 residues. CDR3 DNA sequence: TGCGCCAGCAGCCAAGGGACAGTGGGTTGGACTGAAGCTTTCTTT. It codes for CASSQGTVGWTEAFF.

The rearrangement links TRBV27 to TRBJ2-1, with TRBD2 as a possible D gene (5 bases). Between the trimmed V and J ends, which lost 0 bases and 9 bases, there was a span of 9 bases. Per germline, CDR1 MNHEY and CDR2 SMNVEV (reference sequence). The CDR3 has 13 residues. The CDR3 spells CASSLSTRGEQFF. For the CDR3, the DNA is TGTGCCAGCAGTTTATCCACTAGAGGTGAGCAGTTCTTC.